This passage covers 19 T cell receptor beta chains from one sample sequenced in a study of regulatory T cells in long-lasting Graves disease. Arm-PCR of CDR3 regions and iRepertoire HTBI primers were used to build TCR beta libraries. One entry per CDR3 protein results from TCRdb running MiXCR on the multiplex PCR reads. The repertoire consists of some 560,000 distinct CDR3 sequences, with around 15% occurring once and the leading ten covering just under 25%. Regarding time point: newly diagnosed GD, antithyroid drugs for less than 3 months. PBMCs were the source of the RNA used for TCR sequencing. The data were also submitted as part of a second study, on T cells in Graves' hyperthyroidism and ophthalmopathy.

This sample comprised peripheral blood mononuclear cells (PBMCs), obtained at new diagnosis, from a patient treated with antithyroid drugs. Receptors originate from a woman aged 40-60 years with Graves disease.

The chain carries TRBV4-2 and TRBJ2-7; D remains ambiguous. The CDR3 is made up of 17 amino acids. Germline assignment: CDR1 LGHNA and CDR2 YNFKEQ. The germline V and J ends were trimmed by 0 bases and 2 bases, with 17 bases remaining between them. The CDR3 DNA reads TGTGCCAGCAGCCAAGATCGATTAAGGGATGCCACCTACGAGCAGTACTTC. Protein sequence: CASSQDRLRDATYEQYF.

V is TRBV6-5 and J is TRBJ2-4; the match to TRBD1 covers 7 bases. CDR1 and CDR2 (germline): MNHEY, SVGAGI. Trimming cost V 2 bases and J 2 bases; bases outside gene matches: 6. The CDR3 spans 16 residues. CDR3 in amino acids: CASSYRQGRSKNIQYF. CDR3 DNA: TGTGCCAGCAGTTACCGACAGGGCCGGTCCAAAAACATTCAGTACTTC.

V is TRBV19 and J is TRBJ2-2; 8 bases line up with TRBD2. This CDR3 has 14 amino acids. In germline, CDR1 is LNHDA, CDR2 SQIVND (reference sequence). V dropped 7 bases and J dropped 7; count of bases not matched to a gene: 8. CDR3 coding DNA: TGTGCCAGTACCTCTCAAGCGGGGGACGGGGAGCTGTTTTTT. It specifies CASTSQAGDGELFF. Together with reference TRBV19 and TRBJ2-2, the CDR3 gives the full variable domain: DGGITQSPKYLFRKEGQNVTLSCEQNLNHDAMYWYRQDPGQGLRLIYYSQIVNDFQKGDIAEGYSVSREKKESFPLTVTSAQKNPTAFYLCASTSQAGDGELFFGEGSRLTVL.

This clonotype came up many times. The chain joins TRBV12-3 or TRBV12-4 to TRBJ1-5, with D possibly TRBD1 on 5 matching bases. The CDR3 sequence is 13 residues long. Trimming left V 3 bases short and J 9 bases short, with 12 bases between. CDR3 sequence: CASSLGVLRPQHF. The DNA for the CDR3 is TGTGCCAGCAGTTTGGGGGTTTTGCGGCCCCAGCATTTT.

With respect to this clonotype: One end of the junction varies from germline; a read error may be responsible. The CDR3 sequence: CASSLSGSSTDTHYF. The CDR3 DNA reads as TGCGCCAGCAGCCTTAGCGGGAGTAGCACAGATACGCACTATTTT. V is TRBV12-3 or TRBV12-4 and J is TRBJ2-3; 9 bases map to TRBD2. CDR3 length: 15 residues.

The chain uses TRBV2 and TRBJ2-2, with 8 bases fitting TRBD1. The CDR3 loop spans 15 amino acids. Trimming took 4 bases from V and 4 from J; bases not matched to a gene: 5. CDR1 is SNHLY, CDR2 FYNNEI, per germline. As DNA, the CDR3 is TGTGCCAGCAGTGCGGGACAGGCCTTCACCGGGGAGCTGTTTTTT. Protein product: CASSAGQAFTGELFF.

This clonotype was detected ten times or more. The V call is TRBV12-3 or TRBV12-4, the J call TRBJ2-7; 8 bases fit TRBD1. The CDR3 spans 15 residues. V was clipped by 3 bases and J by 2 bases; unmatched bases: 6. The CDR3 coding sequence is TGTGCCAGCAGTTTGTCCAGGGGGCAAACCTACGAGCAGTACTTC. It encodes CASSLSRGQTYEQYF.

The CDR3 protein is CASSQARTSGGADTQYF. The CDR3 bases are TGTGCCAGCAGCCAAGCCCGGACTAGCGGGGGAGCAGATACGCAGTATTTT. V gene TRBV14 combines with J gene TRBJ2-3, with 13 positions matching TRBD2. After removal of 1 base from V and 4 bases from J, the junction contained 5 bases not matched to a gene. Germline V gene lookup returns CDR1 SGHDN and CDR2 FVKESK. The CDR3 is 17 amino acids.

The chain recombines TRBV20-1 with TRBJ2-3, with D hard to call. V shed 2 bases and J shed 4 bases, with 10 bases lying between them. Germline CDR1 is DFQATT and CDR2 is SNEGSKA (reference sequence). The CDR3 contains 13 residues. The DNA for the CDR3 is TGCAGTGCTAGAAAATCTAGGGCAGATACGCAGTATTTT. This codes for CSARKSRADTQYF.

This clonotype was detected a few times. The chain employs TRBV5-8 and TRBJ1-2, with D possibly matching TRBD1 (5 bases). V lost 3 bases to trimming and J lost 4 bases, with 10 bases between them. This CDR3 contains 13 residues. CDR1 and CDR2 (germline): SGHTS, YDEGEE. The CDR3 region is CASSWDSGYGYTF. CDR3 nucleotides: TGTGCCAGCAGCTGGGACTCGGGCTATGGCTACACCTTC.

This clonotype was detected a few times. The chain joins TRBV10-2 to TRBJ2-7; no firm D call. Deletions cut 6 bases from V and 3 bases from J, with 12 bases between. This CDR3 region has 13 residues. Germline CDR1 WSHSY, CDR2 SAAADI. CDR3 bases: TGCGCCAGCAGCCGAAGCATTCTCTACGAGCAGTACTTC. It translates to CASSRSILYEQYF.

This clonotype has ten or more counts. The chain is built from TRBV6-1 and TRBJ2-7, with D possibly matching TRBD1 (5 bases). CDR3 length equals 13 residues. Deletions cut 5 bases from V and 9 bases from J, with 17 bases between. Per germline, CDR1 MNHNS and CDR2 SASEGT. The CDR3 protein is CASSPEGENLQYF. The CDR3 DNA sequence: TGTGCCAGCAGTCCTGAAGGGGAAAATCTGCAGTACTTC.

This clonotype was observed a handful of times. V is TRBV20-1 and J is TRBJ1-4; D is uncertain. This CDR3 is built from 12 residues. Between the trimmed V and J ends, which lost 3 bases and 5 bases, there was a span of 7 bases. Germline loops: CDR1 DFQATT, CDR2 SNEGSKA (reference sequence). DNA of the CDR3: TGCAGTGCTAGCGGAGAGAATGAAAAACTGTTTTTT. Its protein is CSASGENEKLFF.

Regarding this clonotype: This could be a read error, since a much larger clone is one nucleotide away. V is TRBV6-1 and J is TRBJ1-1; weak D call: TRBD1 (6 bases). The CDR3 runs 15 residues. Germline CDR1 reads MNHNS; CDR2 reads SASEGT. The CDR3 sequence: CAISESTGRNTEAFF. CDR3 nucleotide sequence: TGTGCCATCAGTGAGTCGACAGGACGGAACACTGAAGCTTTCTTT.

This clonotype was detected only a few times. This chain joins TRBV6-2 or TRBV6-3 and TRBJ1-2, with D possibly being TRBD1 (5 bases). The CDR3 spans 13 residues. CDR1 MNHEY and CDR2 SVGEGT come from the germline V gene. V lost 2 bases to trimming and J lost 8 bases, with 12 bases between them. This chain's CDR3 is CASSYTRVGGYTF. The DNA of the CDR3 is TGTGCCAGCAGTTACACCAGGGTAGGAGGCTACACCTTC.

This clonotype was observed at least ten times. The chain combines TRBV18 with TRBJ2-7; TRBD1 agrees at 7 bases. V gave up 5 bases and J gave up 6 bases; unmatched junction bases: 7. This CDR3 spans 13 amino acids. Germline CDR1 is KGHSH and CDR2 is LQKENI. The DNA for the CDR3 is TGTGCCAGCTCAAGGGACAGCTCTTTCGAGCAGTACTTC. Amino acids: CASSRDSSFEQYF.

V and J are TRBV12-3 or TRBV12-4 and TRBJ2-1; 9 bases agree with TRBD2. V lost 5 bases and J lost 1; bases outside the gene matches: 3. The CDR3 totals 15 residues. CDR3 DNA: TGTGCCAGCAGTCCTAGCGGGGAGTCCTACAATGAGCAGTTCTTC. Its protein is CASSPSGESYNEQFF.

This clonotype showed up just a few times. The V and J genes are TRBV6-1 and TRBJ2-1; weak D call: TRBD2 (7 bases). Between the trimmed V and J ends, which lost 7 bases and 10 bases, there was a span of 20 bases. This CDR3 spans 14 amino acids. Germline V gene lookup returns CDR1 MNHNS and CDR2 SASEGT. CDR3 sequence reads: CASNPRGGGWEQFF. CDR3 sequence (DNA): TGTGCCAGCAATCCGAGGGGGGGGGGTTGGGAGCAGTTCTTC.

This clonotype was detected many times. The chain recombines TRBV10-1 with TRBJ2-7; 8 bases line up with TRBD1. Germline-derived CDR1 and CDR2 are WNHNN and SYGVQD (reference sequence). V shed 7 bases, J shed 2 bases, and the junction held 7 bases outside the gene matches. The CDR3 totals 14 residues. CDR3 in amino acids: CASTPGTGPYEQYF. CDR3 in DNA: TGCGCCAGCACGCCCGGGACAGGTCCCTACGAGCAGTACTTC.